The clone carrying this T cell receptor beta chain was observed a handful of times. The antigen remains undetermined. The source of the sample is a study of cytomegalovirus exposure and HLA in healthy donors. The V and J ends lost 4 bases and 8 bases, in that order; junction bases with no gene match: 11. CDR3 length equals 15 residues. Germline values: CDR1 SGHNT, CDR2 YYREEE (reference sequence). Study findings and constraints: In a later analysis, around 18,000 TCR beta sequences were associated with HLA alleles at 0.05 false discovery rate. Across HLA loci, a later analysis found differing TCR association rates, with DRB1 most and HLA-C fewest. Several top significant clusters appeared, in a later analysis, to be linked to common viral pathogens.

The PCR contained 60 Vbeta and 13 Jbeta primers. Original processing notes: Counted up in a later analysis, unique TCR beta chains came to approximately 77 million, with roughly 11 million shared. Some clones are missing from TCRdb's copy, which holds only in-frame ones; the method was immunoSEQ multiplex PCR. From that table come the V and J calls and clone size; the DNA was used to work out D and trimming. The sample holds approximately 110,000 clones; around 80% are singletons and the top ten take 2% to 2.5%. The sample consisted of PBMCs. The receptor was isolated from a man aged 25-45 years in good health and CMV-seronegative. The J gene is TRBJ2-4, the V gene TRBV5-4; 8 nucleotides line up with TRBD1. CDR3 in DNA: TGTGCCAGCAGCGGGCCCAGGACAGGGATGGACATTCAGTACTTC. This codes for CASSGPRTGMDIQYF. Complete variable domain (other parts from reference TRBV5-4 and TRBJ2-4): ETGVTQSPTHLIKTRGQQVTLRCSSQSGHNTVSWYQQALGQGPQFIFQYYREEENGRGNFPPRFSGLQFPNYSSELNVNALELDDSALYLCASSGPRTGMDIQYFGAGTRLSVL.